Shown below are 7 T cell receptor beta chains from a single sample sequenced in a study of T cell responses to AZD1222 COVID-19 vaccine. This table comes from immunoSEQ multiplex PCR, and its TCRdb copy is limited to in-frame clones, with some not included. The sample lists nearly 90,000 clones; about 90% were seen once. The sample was peripheral blood, taken on day 0 of MenACWY control vaccination. Source of these receptors: an adult in good health.

CDR3: CASSPDRGRDNEQFF. The CDR3 coding sequence is TGTGCCAGCAGTCCGGACAGGGGGCGGGACAATGAGCAGTTCTTC. The chain employs TRBV6-4 and TRBJ2-1, with TRBD1 matching over 11 bases. Trimming at V came to 5 bases and at J to 5 bases, leaving 5 bases not matched to a gene. The CDR3 is 15 residues long. Germline CDR1 is MRHNA and CDR2 is SNTAGT.

This chain connects TRBV3-1 (or the pseudogene TRBV3-2) to TRBJ2-7, with TRBD1 identical over 9 bases. Germline V gene sequence: CDR1 LGHDT, CDR2 YNNKEL (reference sequence). There are 14 residues in the CDR3. With V trimmed by 2 bases and J by 5 bases, 4 bases remained unmatched. CDR3 sequence: CASSQTGQGDEQYF. CDR3 nucleotides: TGTGCCAGCAGCCAAACGGGACAGGGCGACGAGCAGTACTTC.

The chain couples TRBV29-1 to TRBJ1-1, with a weak D call TRBD1 (6 bases). With 1 base removed from V and 8 bases from J, the gap between germline ends came to 23 bases. The CDR3 is 16 amino acids. Per germline, CDR1 SQVTM and CDR2 ANQGSEA. The DNA of the CDR3 is TGCAGCGTTGAAGTCGTGCTTAGGGGGACCGGCGACGAAGCTTTCTTT. This sequence encodes CSVEVVLRGTGDEAFF.

The J gene is TRBJ1-6, the V gene TRBV19, with D tentatively TRBD1 (5 bases). With 3 bases removed from V and 4 bases from J, the gap between germline ends came to 7 bases. This CDR3 has 14 residues. Germline CDR1 LNHDA, CDR2 SQIVND (reference sequence). The CDR3 reads CASSIKGYNSPLHF. The CDR3 coding sequence is TGTGCCAGTAGTATTAAGGGGTATAATTCACCCCTCCACTTT. Looking up the rest from reference TRBV19 and TRBJ1-6 gives the full variable domain: DGGITQSPKYLFRKEGQNVTLSCEQNLNHDAMYWYRQDPGQGLRLIYYSQIVNDFQKGDIAEGYSVSREKKESFPLTVTSAQKNPTAFYLCASSIKGYNSPLHFGNGTRLTVT.

This sequence joins TRBV7-2 and TRBJ2-7, with D perhaps TRBD2 (8 bases). The CDR3 is made up of 17 amino acids. Germline-derived CDR1 and CDR2 are SGHTA and FQGNSA. The germline V and J ends were trimmed by 3 bases and 2 bases, with 20 bases remaining between them. CDR3 sequence reads: CASSLGLGRGQTYEQYF. In nucleotides, the CDR3 is TGTGCCAGCAGCTTGGGGCTCGGGAGGGGGCAGACCTACGAGCAGTACTTC.

J is TRBJ2-2 and V is TRBV5-1, with TRBD1 identical over 7 bases. The CDR3 extends over 15 amino acids. Germline lookup yields CDR1 SGHRS and CDR2 YFSETQ. After removal of 5 bases from V and 2 bases from J, the junction contained 6 bases not matched to a gene. The CDR3 sequence: CASRPGQLNTGELFF. In DNA, the CDR3 is TGCGCCAGCAGGCCGGGACAGCTTAACACCGGGGAGCTGTTTTTT.

The V and J genes are TRBV30 and TRBJ2-5; 11 bases are shared with TRBD1. Germline V gives CDR1 GTSNPN, CDR2 SVGIG (reference sequence). The CDR3 totals 15 residues. Losses at the gene ends were 2 bases for V and 0 bases for J; bases not matched to a gene: 2. The CDR3 coding sequence is TGTGCCTGGAGTCTGGGACAGGGGGACCAAGAGACCCAGTACTTC. Encoded protein: CAWSLGQGDQETQYF.